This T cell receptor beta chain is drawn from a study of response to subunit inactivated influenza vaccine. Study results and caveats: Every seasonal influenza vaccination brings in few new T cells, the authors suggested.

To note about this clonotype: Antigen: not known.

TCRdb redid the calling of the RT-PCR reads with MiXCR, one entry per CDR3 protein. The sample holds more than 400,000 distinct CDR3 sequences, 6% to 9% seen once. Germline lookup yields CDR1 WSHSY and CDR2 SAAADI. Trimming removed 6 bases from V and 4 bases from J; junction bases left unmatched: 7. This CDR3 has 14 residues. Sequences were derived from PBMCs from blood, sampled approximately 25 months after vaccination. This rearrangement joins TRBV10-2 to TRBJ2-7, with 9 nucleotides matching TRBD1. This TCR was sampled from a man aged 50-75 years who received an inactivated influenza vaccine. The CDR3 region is CASRRDRVGYEQYF. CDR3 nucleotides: TGCGCCAGCAGACGGGACAGGGTAGGGTACGAGCAGTACTTC.